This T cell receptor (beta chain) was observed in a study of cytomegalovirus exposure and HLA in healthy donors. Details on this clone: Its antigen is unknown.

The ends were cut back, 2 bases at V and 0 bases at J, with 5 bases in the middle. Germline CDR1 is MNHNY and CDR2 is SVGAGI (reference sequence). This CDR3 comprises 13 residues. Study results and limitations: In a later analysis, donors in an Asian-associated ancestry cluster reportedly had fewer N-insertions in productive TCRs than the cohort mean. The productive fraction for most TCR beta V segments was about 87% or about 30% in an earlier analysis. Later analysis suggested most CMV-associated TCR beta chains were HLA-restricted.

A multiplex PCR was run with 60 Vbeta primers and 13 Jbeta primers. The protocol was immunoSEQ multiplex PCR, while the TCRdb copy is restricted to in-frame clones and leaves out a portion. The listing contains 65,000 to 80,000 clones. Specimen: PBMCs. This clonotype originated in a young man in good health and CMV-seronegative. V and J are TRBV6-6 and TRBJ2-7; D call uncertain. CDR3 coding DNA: TGTGCCAGCAGTTACGTAGTCTCCTACGAGCAGTACTTC. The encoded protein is CASSYVVSYEQYF.